This T cell receptor (beta chain) was sequenced during a study of regulatory T cells in long-lasting Graves disease. In the study overall: Over 5 years on antithyroid drugs plus positive TSH receptor antibodies marked Graves' disease as persistent.

In regard to this clonotype: This may be a read error: a much more frequent sequence differs by one nucleotide.

Building the TCR beta libraries relied on iRepertoire HTBI primers, and CDR3 regions underwent Arm-PCR. TCRdb used MiXCR to reprocess the multiplex PCR reads, holding one entry per CDR3 protein. The sample lists 350,000 to 450,000 distinct CDR3 sequences, roughly 20% occurring once. As for time point: persistent/refractory GD, antithyroid drugs over 5 years with positive TRAb. Generation of the TCR library employed RNA extracted from PBMCs. The material was peripheral blood mononuclear cells (PBMCs), obtained when the disease was refractory, from a patient treated with antithyroid drugs. The TCR comes from a middle-aged woman with Graves disease.

CDR3 protein: CASSAYRDPYEQYF. The CDR3 nucleotides are TGTGCCAGCAGTGCCTACAGGGACCCCTACGAGCAGTACTTC. The chain carries TRBV28 and TRBJ2-7; D may be TRBD1 (6 bases). The CDR3 totals 14 residues. Germline V gives CDR1 MDHEN, CDR2 SYDVKM. Trimming shortened V by 5 bases and J by 2 bases, and 13 bases separated the two germline ends.